The 19 T cell receptor beta chains presented below share a single source sample, sequenced in a study of T cell responses to AZD1222 COVID-19 vaccine. Measured with immunoSEQ multiplex PCR; TCRdb has only the in-frame clones, and not every one. This sample carries 150,000 or so clones, 91% of them seen once, and the ten largest clones take more than 1.2%. This sample comprised peripheral blood, obtained on day 0 of AZD1222 vaccination. The receptors shown here come from an adult in good health.

The V gene is TRBV19, the J gene TRBJ1-5; tentatively, D is TRBD1 (5 bases). V lost 6 bases and J 9 bases, leaving 24 bases between the germline ends. Germline loops: CDR1 LNHDA, CDR2 SQIVND (reference sequence). The CDR3 extends over 16 amino acids. In DNA, the CDR3 is TGTGCCAGTAGCCCCGTCGGGGGTCAGCTAGCCCGGCCCCAGCATTTT. Protein: CASSPVGGQLARPQHF.

J is TRBJ2-7 and V is TRBV28; 7 bases match TRBD1. The CDR3 extends over 14 amino acids. The V gene end was trimmed by 6 bases and the J gene end by 4 bases; junction bases not matched to a gene: 9. Germline CDR1 reads MDHEN; CDR2 reads SYDVKM. This CDR3 is CASRNNRGWYEQYF. CDR3 sequence (DNA): TGTGCCAGCAGAAACAACAGGGGTTGGTACGAGCAGTACTTC. Filled out from reference TRBV28 and TRBJ2-7, the complete variable domain reads DVKVTQSSRYLVKRTGEKVFLECVQDMDHENMFWYRQDPGLGLRLIYFSYDVKMKEKGDIPEGYSVSREKKERFSLILESASTNQTSMYLCASRNNRGWYEQYFGPGTRLTVT.

The J gene is TRBJ2-1, the V gene TRBV9; 7 positions agree with TRBD1. The CDR3 totals 15 residues. Germline V gene data show CDR1 as SGDLS and CDR2 as YYNGEE. V was pared by 0 bases and J by 3 bases, with 3 bases of the junction left unmatched. CDR3 loop: CASSVEGDSYNEQFF. In DNA form, the CDR3 reads TGTGCCAGCAGCGTAGAAGGGGACAGCTACAATGAGCAGTTCTTC.

The CDR3 loop reads CATSDLGLAEHSYNEQFF. The CDR3 DNA reads TGTGCCACCAGTGACCTGGGACTAGCGGAACACTCCTACAATGAGCAGTTCTTC. The V gene is TRBV24-1, the J gene TRBJ2-1; TRBD2 agrees at 11 bases. V gave up 4 bases and J gave up 0 bases; unmatched junction bases: 7. Germline values: CDR1 KGHDR, CDR2 SFDVKD. The CDR3 runs 18 residues.

V gene TRBV30 combines with J gene TRBJ2-1; D unclear. Looked up from germline, CDR1 is GTSNPN and CDR2 is SVGIG (reference sequence). With 4 bases removed from V and 1 base from J, the gap between germline ends came to 11 bases. The CDR3 sequence is 14 residues long. The CDR3 region is CAWTHGLSYNEQFF. The CDR3 DNA is TGTGCCTGGACCCATGGGTTATCCTACAATGAGCAGTTCTTC.

V gene TRBV6-1 combines with J gene TRBJ1-2; no firm D call. Trimming left V 2 bases short and J 0 bases short, with 10 bases between. There are 15 residues in the CDR3. In germline, CDR1 is MNHNS, CDR2 SASEGT. CDR3 sequence (DNA): TGTGCCAGCAGTGAAACGCTCAGCACTAACTATGGCTACACCTTC. Encoded protein: CASSETLSTNYGYTF.

The V gene is TRBV6-2 or TRBV6-3, the J gene TRBJ2-7; D unresolved. Trimming removed 6 bases at V and 2 bases at J, with 11 bases between. Per the germline V gene, CDR1 is MNHEY and CDR2 is SVGEGT. CDR3 length: 13 residues. Here the CDR3 DNA reads TGTGCCAGCAGCAGTTCCAGTCCCTACGAGCAGTACTTC. Protein product: CASSSSSPYEQYF.

V is TRBV25-1 and J is TRBJ2-5, with a weak D call TRBD2 (6 bases). Between the trimmed V and J ends, which lost 2 bases and 5 bases, there was a span of 18 bases. Germline CDR1 is MGHDK and CDR2 is SYGVNS. The CDR3 contains 16 residues. For the CDR3, the DNA is TGTGCCAGCAGTGAAGACCGGGGGTTCGCTATCGAGACCCAGTACTTC. Its translation is CASSEDRGFAIETQYF.

The V gene is TRBV21-1, the J gene TRBJ1-5; the DNA was not used to check the table's D call, TRBD1. TRBV21-1 is shown as a pseudogene. The CDR3 runs 15 residues. In DNA form, the CDR3 reads TGTGCCAGCAGCATGTCGGACAGGGCCCATCAGCCCCAGCATTTT. This codes for CASSMSDRAHQPQHF.

V gene TRBV19 combines with J gene TRBJ1-1; 10 nucleotides agree with TRBD1. This CDR3 is built from 12 residues. Germline assignment: CDR1 LNHDA and CDR2 SQIVND (reference sequence). J lost 6 bases, V lost 11 bases, and 6 bases had no gene match. CDR3 sequence (DNA): TGTGCCTCTCGGGACAGGGGCCCTGAAGCTTTCTTT. It specifies CASRDRGPEAFF.

CDR3 amino acids: CATSVLVGYTF. The CDR3 nucleotides are TGTGCCACCAGTGTACTCGTGGGCTACACCTTC. The chain couples TRBV24-1 to TRBJ1-2; no clear D gene. The CDR3 is 11 residues long. Germline V lookup: CDR1 KGHDR, CDR2 SFDVKD. V was shortened by 5 bases and J by 8 bases, with 8 bases between the two germline ends.

V and J are TRBV6-2 or TRBV6-3 and TRBJ2-1; D call uncertain. The CDR3 consists of 13 residues. CDR1 is MNHEY and CDR2 is SVGEGT in the germline V gene. Trimming removed 0 bases from V and 8 bases from J, with 8 bases in between. The CDR3 DNA sequence: TGTGCCAGCAGTTACTCAGGGATCGATGAGCAGTTCTTC. Residues: CASSYSGIDEQFF.

This clone was counted once. J is TRBJ1-1 and V is TRBV5-8; D is uncertain. CDR3 length equals 15 residues. The ends were cut back, 0 bases at V and 0 bases at J, with 9 bases in the middle. Germline CDR1 SGHTS, CDR2 YDEGEE. The CDR3 protein is CASSLDMQLNTEAFF. The CDR3 coding sequence is TGTGCCAGCAGCTTGGATATGCAGTTGAACACTGAAGCTTTCTTT.

There are a few counts of this clone. The chain joins TRBV19 to TRBJ2-2; 7 positions agree with TRBD1. V shed 1 base, J shed 0 bases, and the junction held 2 bases outside the gene matches. This CDR3 has 16 residues. The V gene's germline CDR1 is LNHDA and CDR2 SQIVND (reference sequence). CDR3 bases: TGTGCCAGTAGTATAGGGGGACAGTCGAACACCGGGGAGCTGTTTTTT. As protein: CASSIGGQSNTGELFF.

The chain couples TRBV13 to TRBJ1-3; TRBD1 agrees at 7 bases. The CDR3 spans 16 residues. The germline gives CDR1 PRHDT, CDR2 FYEKMQ (reference sequence). V dropped 5 bases and J dropped 2; count of bases not matched to a gene: 9. The CDR3 coding sequence is TGTGCCAGCAGCCAACCAGGGGGTATCCCTGGAAACACCATATATTTT. Translating gives CASSQPGGIPGNTIYF.

The CDR3 region has the DNA TGTGCCAGCAGCAACCGGGACCAAATATCAGGTGAAAAACTGTTTTTT. Translation: CASSNRDQISGEKLFF. The chain employs TRBV7-9 and TRBJ1-4; maybe TRBD1 (5 bases). The CDR3 extends over 16 amino acids. V gave up 5 bases and J gave up 7 bases, with 20 bases separating them. The germline CDR1 and CDR2 sequences are SEHNR and FQNEAQ (reference sequence).

This chain joins TRBV7-9 and TRBJ1-4, with a tentative D call TRBD1 (5 bases). The germline V gene has CDR1 SEHNR and CDR2 FQNEAQ (reference sequence). With 5 bases removed from V and 3 bases from J, the gap between germline ends came to 19 bases. The CDR3 totals 17 residues. Written as DNA, the CDR3 is TGTGCCAGCAGCCCCCGGGGGGGGAGGGAGCCTAATGAAAAACTGTTTTTT. Its translation: CASSPRGGREPNEKLFF.

Here the CDR3 DNA reads TGTGCCACCAGCAGAGATTTTCAGGCTGGGGCCAACGTCCTGACTTTC. Its protein product is CATSRDFQAGANVLTF. The chain joins TRBV15 to TRBJ2-6; D is undetermined. Germline V gives CDR1 LNHNV, CDR2 YYDKDF (reference sequence). V shed 0 bases and J shed 2 bases, with 8 bases lying between them. The CDR3 spans 16 residues.

V usage is TRBV5-6 and J usage is TRBJ1-2, with 8 bases matching TRBD1. CDR3 size: 15 residues. Germline V gives CDR1 SGHDT, CDR2 YYEEEE. The V and J ends lost 2 bases and 8 bases, in that order; junction bases with no gene match: 11. The CDR3 region has the DNA TGTGCCAGCAGCTTCGGGACAGGAGGTTTTAAGGGCTACACCTTC. Translating gives CASSFGTGGFKGYTF.